This TCR beta chain was identified in a study of T cell responses to AZD1222 COVID-19 vaccine. With respect to this clone: Its cognate antigen is unknown.

The method was immunoSEQ multiplex PCR; TCRdb's version includes in-frame clones alone and lacks a portion of them. The table has more than 90,000 clones, about 86% seen once. The germline CDR1 and CDR2 sequences are SGDLS and YYNGEE. Trimming at V came to 2 bases and at J to 6 bases, leaving 21 bases not matched to a gene. The CDR3 runs 19 residues. Findings of the study overall: Sampled repertoires all dated from after the peak T cell response. In a largely white British group with more females than males, clonal diversity was possibly underestimated.

The chain employs TRBV9 and TRBJ1-2; the match to TRBD1 covers 8 bases. The clonotype originates from an adult in good health. Sample: peripheral blood, taken on day 0 of AZD1222 vaccination. CDR3: CASSVGRQGARKGSDGYTF. The CDR3 DNA sequence: TGTGCCAGCAGCGTTGGTAGGCAGGGGGCGCGAAAAGGATCCGATGGCTACACCTTC.